This TCR beta chain was observed in a study of blood T cell repertoires in COVID-19. Deletions cut 0 bases from V and 0 bases from J, with 9 bases between. Germline V CDR1 and CDR2: SGDLS, YYNGEE. CDR3 length equals 15 residues. Produced via immunoSEQ multiplex PCR; TCRdb's table is partial and in-frame only. The data show about 180,000 clones, more than 70% seen once. This receptor was identified in a woman of 80 years or more with active or convalescent COVID-19. The sample taken for sequencing was peripheral blood. The chain uses TRBV9 and TRBJ1-1; D remains ambiguous. The CDR3 DNA reads TGTGCCAGCAGCGTAGAAGACATCATGAACACTGAAGCTTTCTTT. Translating it yields CASSVEDIMNTEAFF.